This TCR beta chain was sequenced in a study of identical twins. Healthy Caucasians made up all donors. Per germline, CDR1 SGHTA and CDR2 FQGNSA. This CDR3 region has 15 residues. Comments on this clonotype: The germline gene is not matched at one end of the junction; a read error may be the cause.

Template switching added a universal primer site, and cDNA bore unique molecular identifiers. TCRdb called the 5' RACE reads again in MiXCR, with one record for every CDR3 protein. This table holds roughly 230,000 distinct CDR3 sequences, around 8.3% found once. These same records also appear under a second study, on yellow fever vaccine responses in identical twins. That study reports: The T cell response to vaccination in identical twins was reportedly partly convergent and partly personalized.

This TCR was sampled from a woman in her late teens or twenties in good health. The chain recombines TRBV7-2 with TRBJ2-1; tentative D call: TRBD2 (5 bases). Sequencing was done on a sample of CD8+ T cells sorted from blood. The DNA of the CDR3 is TGTGCCAGCAGCTTAGTCCGGGGTTCCTTCAATGAGCAGTTCTTC. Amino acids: CASSLVRGSFNEQFF.